The rows below give T cell receptor beta chains drawn from one sample of a study of blood T cell repertoires in COVID-19. Only in-frame clones appear in the TCRdb table, and some are missing; sequencing was by immunoSEQ multiplex PCR. The data show over 150,000 clones, 88% seen once. The sequencing input was PBMCs or T cells enriched from blood (not recorded which). The receptors here all came from a woman aged 18-29 years who had recovered from COVID-19. The CDR3 runs from the conserved cysteine through the conserved F or W. Each record gives: D gene, V gene, clone size, J gene, CDR3 protein, CDR3 DNA. A D gene is named only where the DNA matches it firmly. Rows give clone size only sometimes, using once, few, many, or a class for an expanded clone.

D gene: -; V gene: TRBV2; clone size: -; J gene: TRBJ2-3; CDR3 protein: CASSRNRVPTDTQYF; CDR3 DNA: TGTGCCAGCAGTCGCAACAGGGTCCCCACAGATACGCAGTATTTT
D gene: -; V gene: TRBV6-6; clone size: -; J gene: TRBJ1-2; CDR3 protein: CASRSDSNYGYTF; CDR3 DNA: TGTGCCAGCAGGTCCGACAGTAACTATGGCTACACCTTC
D gene: TRBD1; V gene: TRBV25-1; clone size: -; J gene: TRBJ1-1; CDR3 protein: CASTGTGYAEAFF; CDR3 DNA: TGTGCCAGCACAGGGACAGGGTATGCTGAAGCTTTCTTT
D gene: TRBD1; V gene: TRBV6-1; clone size: -; J gene: TRBJ2-5; CDR3 protein: CASSEHPGGAETQYF; CDR3 DNA: TGTGCCAGCAGTGAGCACCCAGGGGGCGCGGAGACCCAGTACTTC
D gene: -; V gene: TRBV29-1; clone size: -; J gene: TRBJ1-1; CDR3 protein: CSAEEGATEAFF; CDR3 DNA: TGCAGCGCCGAGGAAGGGGCCACTGAAGCTTTCTTT
D gene: TRBD2; V gene: TRBV7-3; clone size: -; J gene: TRBJ2-3; CDR3 protein: CASSQGTTTTDTQYF; CDR3 DNA: TGTGCCAGCAGCCAAGGGACTACGACCACAGATACGCAGTATTTT
D gene: TRBD1; V gene: TRBV28; clone size: -; J gene: TRBJ2-1; CDR3 protein: CASSLFRQGSANEQFF; CDR3 DNA: TGTGCCAGCAGTTTATTTCGACAGGGGTCCGCAAATGAGCAGTTCTTC
D gene: -; V gene: TRBV28; clone size: -; J gene: TRBJ1-2; CDR3 protein: CASSGQILHYGYTF; CDR3 DNA: TGTGCCAGCAGTGGACAGATCCTCCACTATGGCTACACCTTC
D gene: -; V gene: TRBV27; clone size: -; J gene: TRBJ1-6; CDR3 protein: CASSRQALSSYNSPLHF; CDR3 DNA: TGTGCCAGCAGCCGACAGGCCCTGAGCTCCTATAATTCACCCCTCCACTTT
D gene: -; V gene: TRBV29-1; clone size: -; J gene: TRBJ1-2; CDR3 protein: CSVERRGFNYGYTF; CDR3 DNA: TGCAGCGTTGAAAGGAGGGGTTTTAACTATGGCTACACCTTC
D gene: TRBD1; V gene: TRBV23-1; clone size: -; J gene: TRBJ2-7; CDR3 protein: CASSQSPTGVSYEQYF; CDR3 DNA: TGCGCCAGCAGTCAATCTCCGACAGGGGTTAGTTACGAGCAGTACTTC
D gene: TRBD2; V gene: TRBV30; clone size: -; J gene: TRBJ2-3; CDR3 protein: CAWTFPTRASGYTDTQYF; CDR3 DNA: TGTGCCTGGACCTTCCCAACCCGGGCTAGCGGATATACAGATACGCAGTATTTT
D gene: TRBD2; V gene: TRBV7-2; clone size: -; J gene: TRBJ2-5; CDR3 protein: CASSPTSGAQETQYF; CDR3 DNA: TGTGCCAGCAGCCCCACTAGCGGGGCCCAAGAGACCCAGTACTTC
D gene: -; V gene: TRBV7-9; clone size: -; J gene: TRBJ1-4; CDR3 protein: CASTSSRDEKLFF; CDR3 DNA: TGTGCCAGCACCTCTTCCAGGGATGAAAAACTGTTTTTT
D gene: TRBD1; V gene: TRBV28; clone size: -; J gene: TRBJ1-2; CDR3 protein: CASRLQQGPRGYTF; CDR3 DNA: TGTGCCAGCAGGCTCCAACAGGGGCCTCGGGGCTACACCTTC
D gene: -; V gene: TRBV6-5; clone size: -; J gene: TRBJ1-2; CDR3 protein: CASSYSTGYGYTF; CDR3 DNA: TGTGCCAGCAGTTACTCCACGGGATATGGCTACACCTTC
D gene: -; V gene: TRBV6-1; clone size: once; J gene: TRBJ1-3; CDR3 protein: CASSETSGRIGNTIYF; CDR3 DNA: TGTGCCAGCAGTGAAACATCAGGGCGGATTGGAAACACCATATATTTT